This T cell receptor beta chain was identified in a study of blood T cell repertoires in COVID-19. Study details: The United States, Italy and Spain supplied acute and convalescent COVID-19 samples. In each case, the material was cDNA or gDNA derived from T cells, B-cell-depleted T cells, or PBMCs.

In the authors' workflow: Amplification of reference gene primers provided the estimated nucleated cell counts. Libraries were prepared by immunoSEQ multiplex PCR; TCRdb keeps only in-frame clonotypes and omits some of them. V and J calls and clone size come straight from that table; D and trimming were deduced from the DNA. The profile shows around 200,000 clones, around four fifths of them singletons. The V and J ends lost 6 bases and 2 bases respectively, with 10 bases between them. Germline CDR1 reads MNHEY; CDR2 reads SMNVEV (reference sequence). This CDR3 has 13 residues. The V and J genes are TRBV27 and TRBJ1-2; D is possibly TRBD1 (6 bases). Sequenced: peripheral blood. The sequence was obtained from a woman older than 75 with active or convalescent COVID-19. CDR3 nucleotides: TGTGCCAGCAGCCAAACAGGGAACTATGGCTACACCTTC. It encodes CASSQTGNYGYTF.